This T cell receptor (beta chain) stems from a study of cytotoxic CD8 clonotypes in ibrutinib-treated CLL. Overall study findings and caveats: Treatment left the uncommon public clonotypes either contracted or stable in frequency. Lymph node repertoires were not studied, and sampling times were unmatched. The study found baseline clonality above age-matched healthy donors, tracking circulating CD8+ T-cell counts.

On this clone: Its antigen is still unknown.

CDR1 is SQVTM, CDR2 ANQGSEA, per germline. The CDR3 length is 18 residues. Trimming pared 4 bases from V and 1 base from J, leaving 25 bases between. T cells were sequenced at a targeted depth of 1 in 200,000 to 1 in 1 million. Some clones are missing from TCRdb's copy, which holds only in-frame ones; the method was immunoSEQ multiplex PCR. The sample shows approximately 80,000 clones, around 83% of them seen only once. V usage is TRBV29-1 and J usage is TRBJ1-1, with D unresolved. The sample consisted of PBMCs, taken before ibrutinib treatment. This TCR derives from a human donor with chronic lymphocytic leukemia. In nucleotides, the CDR3 is TGCAGCGTTGGATATCTACTGGAGAACCAAGGCGAGAACACTGAAGCTTTCTTT. Protein: CSVGYLLENQGENTEAFF. Supplemented by reference TRBV29-1 and TRBJ1-1, the full variable domain reads SAVISQKPSRDICQRGTSLTIQCQVDSQVTMMFWYRQQPGQSLTLIATANQGSEATYESGFVIDKFPISRPNLTFSTLTVSNMSPEDSSIYLCSVGYLLENQGENTEAFFGQGTRLTVV.